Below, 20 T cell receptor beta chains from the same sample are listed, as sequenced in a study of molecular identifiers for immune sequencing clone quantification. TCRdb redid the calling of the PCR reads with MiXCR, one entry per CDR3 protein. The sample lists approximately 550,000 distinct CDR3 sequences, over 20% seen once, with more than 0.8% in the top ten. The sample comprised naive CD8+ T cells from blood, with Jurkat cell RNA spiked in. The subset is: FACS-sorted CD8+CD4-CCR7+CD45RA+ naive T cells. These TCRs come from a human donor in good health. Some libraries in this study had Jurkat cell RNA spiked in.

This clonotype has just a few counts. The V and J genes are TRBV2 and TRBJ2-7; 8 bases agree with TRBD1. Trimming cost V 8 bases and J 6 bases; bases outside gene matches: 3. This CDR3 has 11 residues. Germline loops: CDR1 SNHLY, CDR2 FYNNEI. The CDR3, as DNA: TGTGCCAGCCAGACAGGGGTCGAGCAGTACTTC. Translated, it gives CASQTGVEQYF.

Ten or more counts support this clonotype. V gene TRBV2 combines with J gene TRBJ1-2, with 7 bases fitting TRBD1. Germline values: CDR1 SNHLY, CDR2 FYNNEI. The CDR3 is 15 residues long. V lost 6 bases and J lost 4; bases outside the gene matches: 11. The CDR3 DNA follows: TGTGCCAGCAGCGCGGCTGGGGGACAGCGCTATGGCTACACCTTC. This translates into CASSAAGGQRYGYTF.

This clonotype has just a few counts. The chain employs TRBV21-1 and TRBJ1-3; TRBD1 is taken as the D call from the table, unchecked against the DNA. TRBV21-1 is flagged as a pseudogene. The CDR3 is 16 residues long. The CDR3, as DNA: TGTGCCAGCAGCAAAGAACCCCCCTTAGGTGGAAACACCATATATTTT. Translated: CASSKEPPLGGNTIYF.

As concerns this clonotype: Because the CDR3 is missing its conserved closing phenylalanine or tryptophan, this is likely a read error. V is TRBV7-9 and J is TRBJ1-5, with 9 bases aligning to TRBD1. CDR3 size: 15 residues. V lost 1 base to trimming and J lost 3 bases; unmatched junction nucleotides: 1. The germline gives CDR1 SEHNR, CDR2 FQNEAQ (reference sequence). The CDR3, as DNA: TGTGCCAGCAGCTTAGGGACAGGGGACAATCAGCCCCAGCATCTT. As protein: CASSLGTGDNQPQHL.

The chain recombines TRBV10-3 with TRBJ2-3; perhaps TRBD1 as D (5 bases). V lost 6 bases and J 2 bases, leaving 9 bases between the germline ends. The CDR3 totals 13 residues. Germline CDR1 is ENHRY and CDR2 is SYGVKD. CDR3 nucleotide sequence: TGTGCCATCAGAGGCGGACACACAGATACGCAGTATTTT. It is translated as CAIRGGHTDTQYF.

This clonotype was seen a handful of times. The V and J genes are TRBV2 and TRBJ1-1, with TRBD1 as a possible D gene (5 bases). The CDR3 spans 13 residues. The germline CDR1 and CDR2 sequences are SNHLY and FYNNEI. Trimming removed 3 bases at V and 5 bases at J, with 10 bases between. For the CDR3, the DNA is TGTGCCAGCAGTGATCGGGGGTGGACTGAAGCTTTCTTT. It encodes CASSDRGWTEAFF.

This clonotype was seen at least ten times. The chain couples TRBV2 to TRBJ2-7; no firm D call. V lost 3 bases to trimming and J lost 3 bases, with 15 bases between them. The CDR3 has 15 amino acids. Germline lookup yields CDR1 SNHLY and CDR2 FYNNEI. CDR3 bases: TGTGCCAGCAGTGAGGTTTCGGGCAGAGACTACGAGCAGTACTTC. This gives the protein CASSEVSGRDYEQYF.

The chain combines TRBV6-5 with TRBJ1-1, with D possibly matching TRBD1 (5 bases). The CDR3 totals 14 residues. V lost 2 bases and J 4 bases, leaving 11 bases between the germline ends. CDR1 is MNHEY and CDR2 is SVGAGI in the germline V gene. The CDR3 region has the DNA TGTGCCAGCAGTTACGGGGGGTCTCTCACTGAAGCTTTCTTT. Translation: CASSYGGSLTEAFF.

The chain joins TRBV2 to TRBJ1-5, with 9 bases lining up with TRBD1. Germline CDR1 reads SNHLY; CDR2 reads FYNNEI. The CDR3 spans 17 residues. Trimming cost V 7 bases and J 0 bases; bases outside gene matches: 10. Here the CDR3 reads CASIFSGQGISNQPQHF. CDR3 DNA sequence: TGTGCCAGCATTTTCTCTGGACAGGGGATTAGCAATCAGCCCCAGCATTTT. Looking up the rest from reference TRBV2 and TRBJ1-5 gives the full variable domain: EPEVTQTPSHQVTQMGQEVILRCVPISNHLYFYWYRQILGQKVEFLVSFYNNEISEKSEIFDDQFSVERPDGSNFTLKIRSTKLEDSAMYFCASIFSGQGISNQPQHFGDGTRLSIL.

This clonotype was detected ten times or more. The CDR3 reads CASTKGVSNTEAFF. The CDR3 DNA sequence: TGTGCCAGCACCAAAGGGGTGTCGAACACTGAAGCTTTCTTT. V gene TRBV6-2 or TRBV6-3 combines with J gene TRBJ1-1; D perhaps matches TRBD1 (5 bases). CDR3 length: 14 residues. CDR1 and CDR2 from the germline V gene are MNHEY and SVGEGT. V lost 7 bases and J 1 base, leaving 13 bases between the germline ends.

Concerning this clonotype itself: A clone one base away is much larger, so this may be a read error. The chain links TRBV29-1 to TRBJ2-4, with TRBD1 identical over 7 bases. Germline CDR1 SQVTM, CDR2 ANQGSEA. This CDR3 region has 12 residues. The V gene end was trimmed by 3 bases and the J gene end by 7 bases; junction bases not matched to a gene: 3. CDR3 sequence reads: CSVEGRGNIQYF. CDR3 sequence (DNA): TGCAGCGTTGAGGGCAGGGGGAACATTCAGTACTTC.

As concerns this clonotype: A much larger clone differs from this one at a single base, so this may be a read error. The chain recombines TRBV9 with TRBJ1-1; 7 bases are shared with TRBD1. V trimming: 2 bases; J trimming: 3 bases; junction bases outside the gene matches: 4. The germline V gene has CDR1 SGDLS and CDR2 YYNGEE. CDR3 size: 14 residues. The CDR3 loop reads CASSVGQQDTEAFF. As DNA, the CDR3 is TGTGCCAGCAGCGTGGGACAGCAGGACACTGAAGCTTTCTTT.

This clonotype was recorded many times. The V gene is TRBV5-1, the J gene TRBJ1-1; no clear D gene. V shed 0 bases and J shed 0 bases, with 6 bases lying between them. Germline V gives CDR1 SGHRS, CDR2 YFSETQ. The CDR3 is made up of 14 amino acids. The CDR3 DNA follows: TGCGCCAGCAGCTTGGGGCACCTGAACACTGAAGCTTTCTTT. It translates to CASSLGHLNTEAFF.

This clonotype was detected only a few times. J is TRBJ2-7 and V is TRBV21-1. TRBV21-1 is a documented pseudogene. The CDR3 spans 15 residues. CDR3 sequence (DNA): TGTGCCAGCAGCAAACTGGTCGGCTACTCCTACGAGCAGTACTTC. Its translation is CASSKLVGYSYEQYF.

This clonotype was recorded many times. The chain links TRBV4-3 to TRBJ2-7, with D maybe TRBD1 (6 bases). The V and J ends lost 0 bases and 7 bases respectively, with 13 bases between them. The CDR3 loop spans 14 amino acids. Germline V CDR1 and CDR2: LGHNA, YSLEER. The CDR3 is CASSQDPGAREQYF. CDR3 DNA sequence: TGCGCCAGCAGCCAAGACCCAGGGGCGAGAGAGCAGTACTTC.

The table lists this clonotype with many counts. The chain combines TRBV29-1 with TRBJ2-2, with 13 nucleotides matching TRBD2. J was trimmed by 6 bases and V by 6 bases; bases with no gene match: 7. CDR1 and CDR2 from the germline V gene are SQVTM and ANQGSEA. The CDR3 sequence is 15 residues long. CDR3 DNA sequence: TGCAGCGTAGTCACTAGCGGGAGGGCCCCCGGGGAGCTGTTTTTT. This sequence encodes CSVVTSGRAPGELFF.

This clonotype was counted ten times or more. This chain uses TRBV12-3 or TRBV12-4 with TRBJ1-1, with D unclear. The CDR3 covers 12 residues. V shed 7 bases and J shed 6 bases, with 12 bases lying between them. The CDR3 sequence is CASTSSGAEAFF. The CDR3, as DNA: TGTGCCAGCACCAGCAGTGGGGCTGAAGCTTTCTTT.

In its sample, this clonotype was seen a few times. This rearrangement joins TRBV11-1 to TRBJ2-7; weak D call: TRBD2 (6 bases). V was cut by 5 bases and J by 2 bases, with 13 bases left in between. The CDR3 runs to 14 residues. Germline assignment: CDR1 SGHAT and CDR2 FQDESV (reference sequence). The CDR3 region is CASSPPGGAYEQYF. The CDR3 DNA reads TGTGCCAGCAGCCCCCCCGGCGGGGCCTACGAGCAGTACTTC.

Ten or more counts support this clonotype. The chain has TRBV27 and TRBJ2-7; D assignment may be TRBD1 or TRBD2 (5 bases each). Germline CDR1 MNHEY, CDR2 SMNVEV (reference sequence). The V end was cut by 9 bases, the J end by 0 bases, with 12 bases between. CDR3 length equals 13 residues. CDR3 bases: TGTGCCAGTGGGTCAGGGAGCTCCTACGAGCAGTACTTC. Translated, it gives CASGSGSSYEQYF.

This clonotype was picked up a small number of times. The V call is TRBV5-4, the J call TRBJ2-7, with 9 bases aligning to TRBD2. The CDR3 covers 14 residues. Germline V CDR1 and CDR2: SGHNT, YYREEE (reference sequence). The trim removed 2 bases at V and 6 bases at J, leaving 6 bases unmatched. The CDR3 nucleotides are TGTGCCAGCAGCTTTTTGCGGGAGGGCACCGAGCAGTACTTC. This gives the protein CASSFLREGTEQYF.